The present T cell receptor (beta chain) was sequenced within a study of a mutant IDH1 vaccine in newly diagnosed glioma. About the research overall: Either 4-6 weeks after radiotherapy alone or alongside temozolomide, vaccination was begun. Of treated patients, about 60% were men and approximately 40% women, averaging around 40 years.

A note on this clone: Its antigen is not identified.

This CDR3 is 15 amino acids long. V shed 3 bases and J 5 bases; nucleotides not matched to a gene: 5. Germline-derived CDR1 and CDR2 are SGDLS and YYNGEE. TCRdb's copy holds only in-frame clones and misses some; the assay was immunoSEQ multiplex PCR. The sample lists about 36,000 clones, about four fifths occurring once. Time point described: week 11, during vaccination. Each dose delivered 300 ug of mutant IDH1 20-mer peptide subcutaneously with imiquimod. Each donor presented with a new WHO grade 3 or 4 astrocytoma that tested IDH1-mutant and showed ATRX loss. Whole-study results and caveats: Vaccine-induced immune responses were detected in approximately 93% of patients.

Sequencing used peripheral blood mononuclear cells (PBMCs), obtained from a glioma patient whose treatment included an IDH1 peptide vaccine. The receptor comes from a woman aged 25-40 years with glioma. Some clones in this sample may be carry-over from other donors' samples. The genes are TRBV9 and TRBJ2-2; 9 bases are shared with TRBD1. The CDR3 nucleotides read TGTGCCAGCAGCGGGGGACAGGGAGAAACCGGGGAGCTGTTTTTT. Its translation is CASSGGQGETGELFF.